These 12 T cell receptor beta chains originate from one sample sequenced in a study of T cell clonotyping in hematopoietic cell transplantation. Clones were sequenced by immunoSEQ multiplex PCR, and TCRdb holds only the in-frame ones, with some missing. The table has about 36,000 clones, around nine tenths seen once. The sequenced sample consisted of peripheral blood mononuclear cells. The receptors derive from a woman aged 40 to 49 in good health. Some clones in this sample may be carry-over from other donors' samples.

The gene calls are TRBV7-2 and TRBJ2-1; 7 bases map to TRBD1. V lost 3 bases, J lost 10 bases, and 9 bases stayed unmatched. This CDR3 contains 14 residues. Germline V gives CDR1 SGHTA, CDR2 FQGNSA. This CDR3 is CASSFQTDRVEQFF. CDR3 sequence (DNA): TGTGCCAGCAGCTTCCAGACAGACAGGGTCGAGCAGTTCTTC.

The chain links TRBV11-2 to TRBJ1-1; no clear D gene. This CDR3 has 13 amino acids. Germline V lookup: CDR1 SGHAT, CDR2 FQNNGV. Trimming removed 6 bases from V and 0 bases from J, with 8 bases in between. CDR3 sequence: CASSPNMNTEAFF. The CDR3 region has the DNA TGTGCCAGCAGTCCCAACATGAACACTGAAGCTTTCTTT.

This chain joins TRBV30 and TRBJ1-1, with 11 bases lining up with TRBD1. This CDR3 spans 15 amino acids. CDR1 is GTSNPN, CDR2 SVGIG, per germline (reference sequence). J was trimmed by 1 base and V by 3 bases; bases with no gene match: 4. The CDR3 region is CAWSPGQGGNTEAFF. CDR3 sequence (DNA): TGTGCCTGGAGCCCGGGACAGGGGGGGAACACTGAAGCTTTCTTT.

The CDR3 loop is CASRGTLETQYF. The CDR3 DNA reads TGTGCCAGCAGAGGGACACTAGAGACCCAGTACTTC. The V and J genes are TRBV19 and TRBJ2-5, with a possible D match to TRBD1 (6 bases). The CDR3 runs 12 residues. In germline, CDR1 is LNHDA, CDR2 SQIVND (reference sequence). The V end lost 9 bases, the J end lost 4 bases, and 12 bases lay between the germline ends.

V is TRBV5-1 and J is TRBJ1-1; 8 nucleotides align to TRBD1. V shed 10 bases and J 11 bases; nucleotides not matched to a gene: 16. There are 13 residues in the CDR3. Looked up from germline, CDR1 is SGHRS and CDR2 is YFSETQ. The CDR3 DNA reads TGCGCCTCAGCACTCCAAGAGGACAGGGACGCTTTCTTT. Protein sequence: CASALQEDRDAFF.

This clone was counted once. The V call is TRBV27, the J call TRBJ2-1; maybe TRBD1 (6 bases). CDR3 length: 15 amino acids. Germline V gene sequence: CDR1 MNHEY, CDR2 SMNVEV (reference sequence). With 4 bases removed from V and 1 base from J, the gap between germline ends came to 11 bases. The DNA of the CDR3 is TGTGCCAGCAGTTCCGCAGGGGCGTCCTACAATGAGCAGTTCTTC. Translation: CASSSAGASYNEQFF.

In its sample, this clone was seen a few times. The chain carries TRBV5-6 and TRBJ1-4; D may be TRBD1 (6 bases). The CDR3 is 14 residues long. The V and J ends lost 2 bases and 8 bases respectively, with 13 bases between them. CDR1 is SGHDT, CDR2 YYEEEE, per germline. CDR3: CASSLQGAYEKLFF. CDR3 DNA: TGTGCCAGCAGCTTACAGGGCGCTTACGAAAAACTGTTTTTT.

The rearrangement joins TRBV19 to TRBJ1-1; tentatively, D is TRBD1 (5 bases). The germline V gene encodes CDR1 LNHDA and CDR2 SQIVND (reference sequence). V lost 7 bases, J lost 3 bases, and 12 bases lay in between. The CDR3 totals 13 residues. The chain's CDR3 is CASNPGFHTEAFF. As DNA, the CDR3 is TGTGCCAGTAACCCAGGGTTCCACACTGAAGCTTTCTTT. Complete variable domain (other parts from reference TRBV19 and TRBJ1-1): DGGITQSPKYLFRKEGQNVTLSCEQNLNHDAMYWYRQDPGQGLRLIYYSQIVNDFQKGDIAEGYSVSREKKESFPLTVTSAQKNPTAFYLCASNPGFHTEAFFGQGTRLTVV.

CDR3 region: CASSPTGNIGANEKLFF. CDR3 in DNA: TGTGCCAGCAGCCCAACAGGGAATATAGGGGCTAATGAAAAACTGTTTTTT. This chain joins TRBV7-3 and TRBJ1-4; D may be TRBD1 (6 bases). Germline-derived CDR1 and CDR2 are SGHTA and FQGTGA. V lost 5 bases and J lost 3, with 19 bases in between. CDR3 length: 17 residues.

This chain joins TRBV7-3 and TRBJ1-5; no reliable D call. The CDR3 consists of 13 residues. CDR1 is SGHTA, CDR2 FQGTGA, per germline. V lost 3 bases, J lost 7 bases, and 10 bases lay in between. CDR3 amino acids: CASSLDGGQPQHF. CDR3 DNA: TGTGCCAGCAGCTTGGATGGTGGGCAGCCCCAGCATTTT. The whole variable domain, remainder taken from reference TRBV7-3 and TRBJ1-5, is GAGVSQTPSNKVTEKGKYVELRCDPISGHTALYWYRQSLGQGPEFLIYFQGTGAADDSGLPNDRFFAVRPEGSVSTLKIQRTERGDSAVYLCASSLDGGQPQHFGDGTRLSIL.

The V call is TRBV30, the J call TRBJ2-7, with D possibly being TRBD2 (6 bases). This CDR3 contains 14 residues. V was clipped by 0 bases and J by 3 bases, with 12 bases between them. Germline V lookup: CDR1 GTSNPN, CDR2 SVGIG (reference sequence). The CDR3 region is CAWSVRLASYEQYF. The CDR3 bases are TGTGCCTGGAGTGTAAGGCTAGCGAGCTACGAGCAGTACTTC. Using reference TRBV30 and TRBJ2-7 for the parts outside the CDR3, the full variable domain is SQTIHQWPATLVQPVGSPLSLECTVEGTSNPNLYWYRQAAGRGLQLLFYSVGIGQISSEVPQNLSASRPQDRQFILSSKKLLLSDSGFYLCAWSVRLASYEQYFGPGTRLTVT.

The chain employs TRBV7-8 and TRBJ2-7; 8 bases map to TRBD2. The CDR3 covers 16 residues. Germline V CDR1 and CDR2: SGHVS, FQNEAQ. V trimming: 2 bases; J trimming: 5 bases; junction bases outside the gene matches: 11. The CDR3 coding sequence is TGTGCCAGCAGCTTAAGATTTCGCCTAGCGGGCGACGAGCAGTACTTC. This translates into CASSLRFRLAGDEQYF.